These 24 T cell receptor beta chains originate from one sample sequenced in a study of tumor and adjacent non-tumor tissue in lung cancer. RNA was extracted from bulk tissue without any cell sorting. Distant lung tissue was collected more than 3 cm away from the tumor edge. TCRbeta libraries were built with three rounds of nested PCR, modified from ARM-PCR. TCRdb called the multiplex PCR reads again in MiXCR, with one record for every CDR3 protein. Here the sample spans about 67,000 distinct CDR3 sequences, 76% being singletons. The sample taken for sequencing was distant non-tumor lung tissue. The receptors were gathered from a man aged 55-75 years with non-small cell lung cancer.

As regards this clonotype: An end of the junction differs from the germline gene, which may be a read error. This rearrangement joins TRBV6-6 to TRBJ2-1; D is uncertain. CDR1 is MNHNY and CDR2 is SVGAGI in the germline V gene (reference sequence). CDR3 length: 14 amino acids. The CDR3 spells CTSSRSAGPQAKFF. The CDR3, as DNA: TGTACCAGCAGTCGTTCCGCCGGGCCTCAAGCGAAGTTCTTC.

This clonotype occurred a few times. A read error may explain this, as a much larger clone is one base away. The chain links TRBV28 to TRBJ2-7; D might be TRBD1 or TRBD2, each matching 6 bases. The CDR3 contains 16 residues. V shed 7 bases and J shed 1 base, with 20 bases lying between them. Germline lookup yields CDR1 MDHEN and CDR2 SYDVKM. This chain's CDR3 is CASNTRGGPASYEQYF. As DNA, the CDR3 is TGTGCCAGCAATACCAGAGGGGGGCCAGCTTCCTACGAGCAGTACTTC.

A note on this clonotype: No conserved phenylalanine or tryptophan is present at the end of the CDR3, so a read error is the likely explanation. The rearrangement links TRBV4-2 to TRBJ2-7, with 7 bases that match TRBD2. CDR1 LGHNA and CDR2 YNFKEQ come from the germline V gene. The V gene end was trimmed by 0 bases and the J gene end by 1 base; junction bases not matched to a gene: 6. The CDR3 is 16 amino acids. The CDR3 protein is CASSQEWAGASYEQYN. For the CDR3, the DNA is TGTGCCAGCAGCCAAGAATGGGCGGGAGCGTCCTACGAGCAGTACAAC.

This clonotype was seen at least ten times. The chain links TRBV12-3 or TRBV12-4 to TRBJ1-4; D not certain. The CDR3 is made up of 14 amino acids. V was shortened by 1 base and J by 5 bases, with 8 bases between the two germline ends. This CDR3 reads CASSLGRRNEKLFF. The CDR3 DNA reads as TGTGCCAGCAGTTTAGGCCGGAGAAATGAAAAACTGTTTTTT.

The CDR3 DNA follows: TGTGCCTGGAGACCCACTGGGGGGATCATTAACACTGAAGCTTTCTTT. The encoded protein is CAWRPTGGIINTEAFF. The chain employs TRBV30 and TRBJ1-1; a weak D match, TRBD1 (5 bases). V was clipped by 3 bases and J by 2 bases, with 19 bases between them. The CDR3 is made up of 16 amino acids. Germline CDR1 and CDR2: GTSNPN and SVGIG (reference sequence).

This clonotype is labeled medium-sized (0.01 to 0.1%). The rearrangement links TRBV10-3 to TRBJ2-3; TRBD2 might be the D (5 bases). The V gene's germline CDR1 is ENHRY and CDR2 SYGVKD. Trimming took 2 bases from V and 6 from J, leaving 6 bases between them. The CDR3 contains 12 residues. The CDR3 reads CAISETGDTQYF. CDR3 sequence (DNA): TGTGCCATCAGTGAGACGGGGGATACGCAGTATTTT.

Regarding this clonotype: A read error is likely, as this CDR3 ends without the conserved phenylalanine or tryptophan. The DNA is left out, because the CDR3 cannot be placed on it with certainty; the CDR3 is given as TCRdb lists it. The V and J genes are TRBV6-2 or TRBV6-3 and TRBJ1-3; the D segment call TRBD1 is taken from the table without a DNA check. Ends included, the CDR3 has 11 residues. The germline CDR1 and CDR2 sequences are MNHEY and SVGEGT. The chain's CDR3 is CASGSGTDAFY.

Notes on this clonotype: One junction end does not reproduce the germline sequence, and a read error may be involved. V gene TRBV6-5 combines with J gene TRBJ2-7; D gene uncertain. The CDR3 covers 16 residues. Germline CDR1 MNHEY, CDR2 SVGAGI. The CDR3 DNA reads TGTGCCAGCAGCCGAGACGGTGGCAGTAACTCCTACGGGCAGTACTTC. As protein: CASSRDGGSNSYGQYF.

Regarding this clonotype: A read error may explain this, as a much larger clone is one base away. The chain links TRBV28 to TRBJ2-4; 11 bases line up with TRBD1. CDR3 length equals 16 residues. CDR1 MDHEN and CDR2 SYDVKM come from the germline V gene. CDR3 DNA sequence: TGTGCCAGCAGTCCTCATGGACAGGGGGCCAAAAACATTAAGTACTTC. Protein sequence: CASSPHGQGAKNIKYF.

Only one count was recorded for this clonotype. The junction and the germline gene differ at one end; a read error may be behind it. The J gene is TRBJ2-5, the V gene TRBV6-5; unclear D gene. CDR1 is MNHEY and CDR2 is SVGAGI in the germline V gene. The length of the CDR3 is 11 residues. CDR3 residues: CASSDTLTQNF. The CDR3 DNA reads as TGTGCCAGCAGTGACACGTTGACACAGAACTTC.

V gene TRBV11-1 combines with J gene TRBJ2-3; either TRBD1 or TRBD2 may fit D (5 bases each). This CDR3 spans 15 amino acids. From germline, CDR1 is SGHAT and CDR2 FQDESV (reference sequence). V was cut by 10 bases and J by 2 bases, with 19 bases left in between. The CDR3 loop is CATSPGAAFTDTQYF. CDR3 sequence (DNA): TGTGCCACCAGTCCCGGGGCAGCGTTCACAGATACGCAGTATTTT.

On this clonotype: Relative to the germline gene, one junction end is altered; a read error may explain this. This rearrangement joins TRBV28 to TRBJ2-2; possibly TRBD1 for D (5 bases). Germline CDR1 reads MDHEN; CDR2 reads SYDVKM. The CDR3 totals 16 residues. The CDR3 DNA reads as TGTGCCGGCAGTTTATCGCGACAGCTGAACACCGGTGTGCTGTTTTTT. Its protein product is CAGSLSRQLNTGVLFF. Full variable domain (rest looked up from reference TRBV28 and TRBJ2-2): DVKVTQSSRYLVKRTGEKVFLECVQDMDHENMFWYRQDPGLGLRLIYFSYDVKMKEKGDIPEGYSVSREKKERFSLILESASTNQTSMYLCAGSLSRQLNTGVLFFGEGSRLTVL.

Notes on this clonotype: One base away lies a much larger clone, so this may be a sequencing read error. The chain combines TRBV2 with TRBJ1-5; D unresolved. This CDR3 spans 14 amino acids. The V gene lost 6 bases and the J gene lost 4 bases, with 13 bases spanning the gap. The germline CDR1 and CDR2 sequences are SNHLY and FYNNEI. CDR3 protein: CASSGSEGNQPQHF. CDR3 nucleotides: TGTGCCAGCAGCGGGTCAGAGGGAAATCAGCCCCAGCATTTT.

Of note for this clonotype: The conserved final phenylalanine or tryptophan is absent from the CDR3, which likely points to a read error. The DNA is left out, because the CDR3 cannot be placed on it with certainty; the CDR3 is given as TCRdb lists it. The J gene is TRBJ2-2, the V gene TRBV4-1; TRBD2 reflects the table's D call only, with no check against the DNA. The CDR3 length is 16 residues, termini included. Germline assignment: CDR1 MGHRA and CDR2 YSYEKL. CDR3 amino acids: CASSQGPTMNTGELFL.

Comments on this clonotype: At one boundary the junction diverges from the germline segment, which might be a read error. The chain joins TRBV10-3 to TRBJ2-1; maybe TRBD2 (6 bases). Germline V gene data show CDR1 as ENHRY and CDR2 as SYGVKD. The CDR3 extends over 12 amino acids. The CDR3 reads CAMEGDHNDQFF. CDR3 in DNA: TGTGCCATGGAGGGAGACCACAATGATCAGTTCTTC.

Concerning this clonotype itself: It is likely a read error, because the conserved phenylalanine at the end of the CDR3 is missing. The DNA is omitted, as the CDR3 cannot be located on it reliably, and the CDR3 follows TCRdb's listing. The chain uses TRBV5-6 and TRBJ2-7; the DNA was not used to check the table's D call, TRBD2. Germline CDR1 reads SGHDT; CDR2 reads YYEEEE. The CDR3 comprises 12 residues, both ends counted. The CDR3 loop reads CARTGGTYEQYS.

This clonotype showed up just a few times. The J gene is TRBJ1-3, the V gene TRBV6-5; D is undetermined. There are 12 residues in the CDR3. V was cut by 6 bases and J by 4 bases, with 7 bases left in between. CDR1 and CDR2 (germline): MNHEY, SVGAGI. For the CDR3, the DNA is TGTGCCAGCAGCCAGTTCGGAAACACCATATATTTT. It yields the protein CASSQFGNTIYF.

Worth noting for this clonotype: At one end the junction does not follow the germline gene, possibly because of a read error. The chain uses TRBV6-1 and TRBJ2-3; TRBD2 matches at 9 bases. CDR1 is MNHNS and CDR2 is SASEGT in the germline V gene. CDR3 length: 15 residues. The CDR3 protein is CAISVNSGSGDTQYF. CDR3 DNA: TGTGCCATCAGTGTCAATAGCGGGAGTGGAGATACGCAGTATTTT.

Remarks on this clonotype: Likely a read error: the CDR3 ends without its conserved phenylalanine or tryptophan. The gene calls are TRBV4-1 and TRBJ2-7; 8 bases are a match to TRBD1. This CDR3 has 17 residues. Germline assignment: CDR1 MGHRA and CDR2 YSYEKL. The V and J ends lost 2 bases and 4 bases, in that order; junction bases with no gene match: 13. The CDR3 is CASSQLPGGASLYEQYL. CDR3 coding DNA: TGCGCCAGCAGCCAATTGCCAGGGGGCGCCTCTCTGTACGAGCAGTACTTA.

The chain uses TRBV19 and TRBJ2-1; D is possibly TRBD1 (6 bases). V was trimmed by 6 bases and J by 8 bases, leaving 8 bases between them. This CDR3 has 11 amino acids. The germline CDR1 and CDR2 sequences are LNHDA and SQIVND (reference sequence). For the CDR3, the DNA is TGTGCCAGTAGAACAGGGTATGAGCAGTTCTTC. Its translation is CASRTGYEQFF.

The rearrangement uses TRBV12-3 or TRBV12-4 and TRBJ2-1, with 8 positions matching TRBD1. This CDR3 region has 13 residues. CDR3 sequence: CVRSPGQGGEQFF. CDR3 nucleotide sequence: TGTGTCAGAAGCCCTGGACAGGGCGGCGAGCAGTTCTTC.

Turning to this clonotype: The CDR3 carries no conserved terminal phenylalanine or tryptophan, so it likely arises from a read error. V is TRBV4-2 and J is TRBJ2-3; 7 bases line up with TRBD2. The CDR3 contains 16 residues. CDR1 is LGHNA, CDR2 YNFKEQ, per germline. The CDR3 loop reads CASSQGGTSVTNTQYL. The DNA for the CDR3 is TGTGCCAGCAGCCAAGGAGGCACTAGCGTCACAAATACGCAGTATTTA.

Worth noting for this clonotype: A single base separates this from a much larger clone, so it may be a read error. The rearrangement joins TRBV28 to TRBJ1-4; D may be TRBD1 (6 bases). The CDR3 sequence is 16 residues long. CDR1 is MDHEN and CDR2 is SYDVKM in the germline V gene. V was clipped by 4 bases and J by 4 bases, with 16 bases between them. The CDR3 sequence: CASSSTGIASNEKLFF. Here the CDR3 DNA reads TGTGCCAGCAGTTCTACAGGGATAGCAAGTAATGAAAAACTGTTTTTT.

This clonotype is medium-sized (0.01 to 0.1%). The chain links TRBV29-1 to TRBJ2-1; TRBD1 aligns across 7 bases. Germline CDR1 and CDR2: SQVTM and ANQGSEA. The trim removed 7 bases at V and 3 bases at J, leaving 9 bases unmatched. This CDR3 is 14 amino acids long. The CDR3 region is CSAPTRDSYNEQFF. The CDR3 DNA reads TGCAGCGCCCCCACCCGGGACAGCTACAATGAGCAGTTCTTC.